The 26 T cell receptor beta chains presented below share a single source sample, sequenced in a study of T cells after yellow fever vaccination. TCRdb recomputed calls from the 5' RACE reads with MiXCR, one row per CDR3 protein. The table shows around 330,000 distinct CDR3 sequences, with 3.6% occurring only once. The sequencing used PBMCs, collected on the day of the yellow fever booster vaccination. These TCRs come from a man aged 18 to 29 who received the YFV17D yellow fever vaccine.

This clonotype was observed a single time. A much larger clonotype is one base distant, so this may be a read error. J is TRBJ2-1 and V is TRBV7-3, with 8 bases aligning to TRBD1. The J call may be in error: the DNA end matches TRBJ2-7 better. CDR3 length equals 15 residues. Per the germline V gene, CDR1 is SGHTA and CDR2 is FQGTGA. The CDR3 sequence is CASSLTRTGRNEQYF. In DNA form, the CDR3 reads TGTGCCAGCAGCTTAACTAGGACAGGGCGGAATGAGCAGTACTTC.

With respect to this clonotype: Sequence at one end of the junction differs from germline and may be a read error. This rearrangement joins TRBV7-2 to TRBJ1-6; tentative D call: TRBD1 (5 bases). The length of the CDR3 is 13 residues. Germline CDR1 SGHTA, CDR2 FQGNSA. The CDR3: CASSPTRESPPHF. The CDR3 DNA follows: TGTGCCAGCAGCCCAACCAGGGAGTCACCCCCCCACTTT.

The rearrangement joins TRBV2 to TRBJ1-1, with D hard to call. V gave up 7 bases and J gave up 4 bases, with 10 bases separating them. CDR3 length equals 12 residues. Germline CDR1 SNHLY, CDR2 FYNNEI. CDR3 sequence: CASIAGSTEAFF. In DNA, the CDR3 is TGTGCCAGCATTGCAGGAAGCACTGAAGCTTTCTTT.

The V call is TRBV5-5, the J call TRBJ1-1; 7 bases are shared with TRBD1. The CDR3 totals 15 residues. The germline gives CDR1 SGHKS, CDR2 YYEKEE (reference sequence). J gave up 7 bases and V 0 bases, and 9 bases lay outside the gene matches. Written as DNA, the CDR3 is TGTGCCAGCAGCTTGGACAGGGGATCTCAACGTGAAGCTTTCTTT. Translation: CASSLDRGSQREAFF. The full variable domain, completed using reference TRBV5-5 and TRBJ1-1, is DAGVTQSPTHLIKTRGQQVTLRCSPISGHKSVSWYQQVLGQGPQFIFQYYEKEERGRGNFPDRFSARQFPNYSSELNVNALLLGDSALYLCASSLDRGSQREAFFGQGTRLTVV.

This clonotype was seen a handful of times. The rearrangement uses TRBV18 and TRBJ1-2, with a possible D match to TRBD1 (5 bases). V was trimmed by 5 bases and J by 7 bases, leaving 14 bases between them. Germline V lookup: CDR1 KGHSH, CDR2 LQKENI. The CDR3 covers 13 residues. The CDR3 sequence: CASSSGRSGGYTF. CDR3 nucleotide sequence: TGTGCCAGCTCATCAGGGCGATCTGGTGGCTACACCTTC.

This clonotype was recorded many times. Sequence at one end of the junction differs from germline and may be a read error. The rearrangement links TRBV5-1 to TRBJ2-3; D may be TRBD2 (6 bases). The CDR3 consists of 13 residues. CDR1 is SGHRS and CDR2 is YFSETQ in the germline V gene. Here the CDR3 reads CASSLAGTDTQYF. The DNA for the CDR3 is TGTGCCAGCAGCTTAGCGGGCACAGATACGCAGTATTTT.

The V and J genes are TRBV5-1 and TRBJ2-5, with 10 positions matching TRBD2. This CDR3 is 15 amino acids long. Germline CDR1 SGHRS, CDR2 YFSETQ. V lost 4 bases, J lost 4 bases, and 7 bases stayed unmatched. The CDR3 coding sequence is TGCGCCAGCAGCAGCGGGACTAGCGTGCCAGAGACCCAGTACTTC. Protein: CASSSGTSVPETQYF.

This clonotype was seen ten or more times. The CDR3 protein is CASSSSGGGLYEQYF. In DNA, the CDR3 is TGCGCCAGCAGCTCTAGCGGGGGGGGTTTATACGAGCAGTACTTC. J is TRBJ2-7 and V is TRBV5-1, with 12 bases fitting TRBD2. Germline V gives CDR1 SGHRS, CDR2 YFSETQ. This CDR3 spans 15 amino acids. Trimming took 3 bases from V and 4 from J; bases not matched to a gene: 5.

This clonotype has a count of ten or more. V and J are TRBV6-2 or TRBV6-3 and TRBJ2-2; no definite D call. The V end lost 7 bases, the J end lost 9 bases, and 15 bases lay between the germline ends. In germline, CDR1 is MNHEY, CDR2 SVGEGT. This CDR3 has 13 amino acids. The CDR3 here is CASNSEASRELFF. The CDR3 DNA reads TGTGCCAGCAATTCTGAGGCGAGCCGGGAGCTGTTTTTT.

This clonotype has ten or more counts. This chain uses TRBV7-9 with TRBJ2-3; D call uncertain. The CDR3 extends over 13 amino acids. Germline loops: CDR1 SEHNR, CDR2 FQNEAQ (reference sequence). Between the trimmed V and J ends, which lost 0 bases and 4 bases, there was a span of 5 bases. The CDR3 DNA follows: TGTGCCAGCAGCTTAGCCCCGGCAGATACGCAGTATTTT. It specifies CASSLAPADTQYF.

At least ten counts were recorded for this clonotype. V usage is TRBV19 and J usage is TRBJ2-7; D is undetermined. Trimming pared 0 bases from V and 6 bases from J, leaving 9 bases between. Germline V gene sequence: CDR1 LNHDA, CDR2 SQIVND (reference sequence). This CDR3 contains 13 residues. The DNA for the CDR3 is TGTGCCAGTAGTATAGAAGGCCAGGTCGAGCAGTACTTC. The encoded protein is CASSIEGQVEQYF.

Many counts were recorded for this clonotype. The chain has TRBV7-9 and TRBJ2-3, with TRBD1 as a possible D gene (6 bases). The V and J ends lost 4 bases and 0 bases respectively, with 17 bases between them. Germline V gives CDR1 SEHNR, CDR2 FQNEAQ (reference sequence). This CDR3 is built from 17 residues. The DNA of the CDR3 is TGTGCCAGCAGCTCCCCCAGGGGCTCCCCTAGCACAGATACGCAGTATTTT. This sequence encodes CASSSPRGSPSTDTQYF.

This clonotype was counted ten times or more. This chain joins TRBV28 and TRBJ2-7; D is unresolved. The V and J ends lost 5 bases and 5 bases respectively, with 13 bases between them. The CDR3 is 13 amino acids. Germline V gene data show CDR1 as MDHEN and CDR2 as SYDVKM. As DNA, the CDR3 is TGTGCCAGCAGTCCCCCGCACCAGAACGAGCAGTACGTC. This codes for CASSPPHQNEQYV.

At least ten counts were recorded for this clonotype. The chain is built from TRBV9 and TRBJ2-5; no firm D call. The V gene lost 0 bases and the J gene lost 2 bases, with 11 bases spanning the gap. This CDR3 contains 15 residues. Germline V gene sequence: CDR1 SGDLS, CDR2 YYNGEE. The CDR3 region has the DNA TGTGCCAGCAGCGTAGGGACCCGTCGGCAAGAGACCCAGTACTTC. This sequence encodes CASSVGTRRQETQYF.

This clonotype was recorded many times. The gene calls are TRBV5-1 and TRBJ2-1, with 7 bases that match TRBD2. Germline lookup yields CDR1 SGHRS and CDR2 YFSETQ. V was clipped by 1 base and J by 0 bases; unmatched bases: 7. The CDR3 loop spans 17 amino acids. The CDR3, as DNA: TGCGCCAGCAGCTTGCGGTTCCGGGGGGTCTCCTACAATGAGCAGTTCTTC. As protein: CASSLRFRGVSYNEQFF.

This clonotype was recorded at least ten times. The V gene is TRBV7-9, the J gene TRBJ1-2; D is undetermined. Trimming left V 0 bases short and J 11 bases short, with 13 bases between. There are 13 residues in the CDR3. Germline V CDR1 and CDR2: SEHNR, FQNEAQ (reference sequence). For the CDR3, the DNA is TGTGCCAGCAGCTTAGCGTCTCACACGGATTACACCTTC. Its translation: CASSLASHTDYTF.

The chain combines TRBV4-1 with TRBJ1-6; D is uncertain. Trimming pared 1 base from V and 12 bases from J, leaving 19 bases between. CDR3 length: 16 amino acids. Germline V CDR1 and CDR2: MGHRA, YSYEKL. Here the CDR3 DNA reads TGCGCCAGCAGCCAAGGCCAAGGGTGGGAACCCGTACCCCTCCACTTT. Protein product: CASSQGQGWEPVPLHF.

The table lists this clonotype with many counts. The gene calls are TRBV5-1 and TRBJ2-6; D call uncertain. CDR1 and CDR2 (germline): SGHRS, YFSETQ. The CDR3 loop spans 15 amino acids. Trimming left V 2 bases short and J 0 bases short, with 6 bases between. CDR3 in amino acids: CASSLGNSGANVLTF. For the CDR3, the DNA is TGCGCCAGCAGCTTAGGAAACTCTGGGGCCAACGTCCTGACTTTC.

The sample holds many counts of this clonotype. For the CDR3, the DNA is TGCGCCAGCAGTGAATTCACCGGGGAGCTGTTTTTT. Its protein is CASSEFTGELFF. The V and J genes are TRBV10-2 and TRBJ2-2, with unresolved D. Trimming cost V 3 bases and J 4 bases, with 3 bases left between them. CDR1 and CDR2 (germline): WSHSY, SAAADI. The CDR3 contains 12 residues.

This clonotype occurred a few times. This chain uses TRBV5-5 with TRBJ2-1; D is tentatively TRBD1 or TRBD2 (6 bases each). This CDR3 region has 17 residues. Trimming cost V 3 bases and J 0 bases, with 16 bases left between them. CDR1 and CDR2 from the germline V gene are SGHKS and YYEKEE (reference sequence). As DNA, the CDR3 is TGTGCCAGCAGCTATGGACTCGGGGGCTACTCCTACAATGAGCAGTTCTTC. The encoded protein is CASSYGLGGYSYNEQFF.

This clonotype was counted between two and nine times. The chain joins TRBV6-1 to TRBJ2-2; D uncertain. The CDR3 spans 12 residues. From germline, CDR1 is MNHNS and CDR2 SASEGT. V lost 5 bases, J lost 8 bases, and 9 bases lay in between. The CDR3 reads CASSTSAGELFF. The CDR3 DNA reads TGTGCCAGCAGTACCAGTGCAGGGGAGCTGTTTTTT.

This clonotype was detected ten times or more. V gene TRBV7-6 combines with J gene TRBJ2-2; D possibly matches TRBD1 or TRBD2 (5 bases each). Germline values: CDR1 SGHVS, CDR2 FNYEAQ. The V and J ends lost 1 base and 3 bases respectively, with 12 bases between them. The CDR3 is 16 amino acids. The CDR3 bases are TGTGCCAGCAGCTTAGGGGGCCTAGCCTACACCGGGGAGCTGTTTTTT. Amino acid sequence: CASSLGGLAYTGELFF.

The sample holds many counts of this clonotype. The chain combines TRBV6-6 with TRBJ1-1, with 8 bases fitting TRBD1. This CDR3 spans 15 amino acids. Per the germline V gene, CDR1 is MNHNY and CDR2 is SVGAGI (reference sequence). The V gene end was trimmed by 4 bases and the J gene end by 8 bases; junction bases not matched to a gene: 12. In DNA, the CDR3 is TGTGCCAGCAGTTCAGAACTTGGACAGGGAGGGGAAGCTTTCTTT. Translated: CASSSELGQGGEAFF.

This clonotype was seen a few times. The CDR3 DNA reads as TGTGCCAGCAGTTTCCGGGACAGGGTTTACAATGAGCAGTTCTTC. Its protein product is CASSFRDRVYNEQFF. V gene TRBV6-2 or TRBV6-3 combines with J gene TRBJ2-1; TRBD1 aligns across 9 bases. The CDR3 contains 15 residues. The J segment lost 4 bases and the V segment lost 4 bases, leaving 5 bases of the junction unmatched. The germline gives CDR1 MNHEY, CDR2 SVGEGT.

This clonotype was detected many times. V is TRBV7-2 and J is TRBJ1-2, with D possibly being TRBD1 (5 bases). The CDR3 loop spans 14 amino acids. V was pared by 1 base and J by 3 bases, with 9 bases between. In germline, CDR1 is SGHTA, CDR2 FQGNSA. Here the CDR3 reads CASSLGEGYYGYTF. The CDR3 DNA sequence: TGTGCCAGCAGCTTAGGTGAGGGGTACTATGGCTACACCTTC.

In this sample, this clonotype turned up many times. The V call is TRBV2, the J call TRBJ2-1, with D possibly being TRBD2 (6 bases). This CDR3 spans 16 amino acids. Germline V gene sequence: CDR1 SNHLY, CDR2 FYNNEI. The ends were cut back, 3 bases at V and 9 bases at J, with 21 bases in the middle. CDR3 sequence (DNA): TGTGCCAGCAGTGAGCGTGTGAGGGAGGTGTTCTTTGAGCAGTTCTTC. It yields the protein CASSERVREVFFEQFF.